This TCR beta chain emerged from a study of regulatory T cells in long-lasting Graves disease. Findings of the study overall: Accuracy may have been reduced by the small sample size.

CDR3 size: 12 residues. The germline V gene has CDR1 SNHLY and CDR2 FYNNEI. Described time point: persistent/refractory GD, antithyroid drugs over 5 years with positive TRAb. Generation of the TCR library employed RNA extracted from PBMCs. Staff took around 9 milliliters of peripheral blood and put it into EDTA tubes. In regard to this clonotype: The antigen remains unidentified. Since a much larger clone is just one base distant, this may be a read error.

Both iRepertoire HTBI primers and Arm-PCR of CDR3 regions were used to build the TCR beta libraries. TCRdb re-called the multiplex PCR reads through MiXCR, storing one row per CDR3 protein. The sample consists of almost 350,000 distinct CDR3 sequences, about 20% of them appearing once. The genes are TRBV2 and TRBJ1-4; a weak D match, TRBD1 (5 bases). This sequence originates from a female donor with Graves disease. Material: peripheral blood mononuclear cells (PBMCs), obtained when the disease was refractory, from a patient treated with antithyroid drugs. The CDR3 DNA is TGTGTCAGCAGTCTATCCGACAGTCAAAGAAGGTTT. Translated, it gives CVSSLSDSQRRF.